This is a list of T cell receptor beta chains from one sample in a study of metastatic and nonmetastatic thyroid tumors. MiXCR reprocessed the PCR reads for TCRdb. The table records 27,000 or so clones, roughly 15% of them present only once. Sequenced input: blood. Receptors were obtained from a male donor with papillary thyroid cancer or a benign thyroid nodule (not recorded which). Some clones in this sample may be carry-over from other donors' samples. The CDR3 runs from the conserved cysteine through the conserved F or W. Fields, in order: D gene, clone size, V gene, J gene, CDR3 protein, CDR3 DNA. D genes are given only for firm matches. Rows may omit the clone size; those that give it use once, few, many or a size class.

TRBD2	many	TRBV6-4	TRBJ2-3	CASSASGSTDTQYF	TGTGCCAGCAGCGCTAGCGGGAGCACAGATACGCAGTATTTT
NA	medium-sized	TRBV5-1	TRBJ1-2	CASSQDTYGYTF	TGCGCCAGCAGCCAAGACACCTATGGCTACACCTTC
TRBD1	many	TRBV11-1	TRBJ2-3	CASRTRTGSTDTQYF	TGTGCCAGCAGAACCCGGACAGGAAGCACAGATACGCAGTATTTT
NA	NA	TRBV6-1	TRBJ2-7	CASIRGQSYDQYF	TGTGCCAGCATCCGAGGACAGTCCTACGATCAGTACTTC
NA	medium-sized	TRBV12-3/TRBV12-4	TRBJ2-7	CASSYDYLGYEQYF	TGTGCCAGCAGTTACGACTATTTGGGTTACGAGCAGTACTTC
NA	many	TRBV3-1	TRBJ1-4	CASSQKGGWTNEKLFF	TGTGCCAGCAGCCAAAAAGGAGGGTGGACTAATGAAAAACTGTTTTTT
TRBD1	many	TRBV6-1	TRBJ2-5	CAIARGETQYF	TGTGCCATCGCCAGGGGGGAGACCCAGTACTTC
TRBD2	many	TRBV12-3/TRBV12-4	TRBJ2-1	CASSFWLADYNEQFF	TGTGCCAGCAGTTTTTGGCTAGCGGACTACAATGAGCAGTTCTTC
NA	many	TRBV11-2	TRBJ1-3	CASSSQYSGNTIYF	TGTGCCAGCAGCTCTCAGTACTCTGGAAACACCATATATTTT
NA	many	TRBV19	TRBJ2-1	CASSIVVRLSYNEQFF	TGTGCCAGTAGTATAGTAGTACGCCTTTCCTACAATGAGCAGTTCTTC
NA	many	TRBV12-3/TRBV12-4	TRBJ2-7	CASSLAGATYEQYF	TGTGCCAGCTCCTTGGCAGGGGCGACCTACGAGCAGTACTTC
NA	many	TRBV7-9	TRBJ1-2	CASSPVTMSYGYTF	TGTGCCAGCAGCCCCGTCACCATGAGCTATGGCTACACCTTC
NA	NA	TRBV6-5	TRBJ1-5	CASSYSAPREANQPQHF	TGTGCCAGCAGTTACTCGGCGCCCCGGGAGGCAAATCAGCCCCAGCATTTT
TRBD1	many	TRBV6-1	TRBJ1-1	CASKRQGNTEAFF	TGTGCCAGCAAGAGACAGGGAAACACTGAAGCTTTCTTT
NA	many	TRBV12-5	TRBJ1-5	CASGPGGGFNQPQHF	TGTGCTAGTGGTCCCGGCGGCGGATTCAATCAGCCCCAGCATTTT
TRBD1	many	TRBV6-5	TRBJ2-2	CASSYDRGPPNTGELFF	TGTGCCAGCAGTTACGACAGGGGCCCCCCGAACACCGGGGAGCTGTTTTTT
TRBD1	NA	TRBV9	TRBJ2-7	CASSAGQGAGEQYF	TGTGCCAGCAGCGCGGGACAGGGGGCGGGAGAGCAGTACTTC
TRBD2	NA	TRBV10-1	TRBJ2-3	CASSIAGDGTDTQYF	TGCGCCAGCAGTATAGCGGGAGATGGCACAGATACGCAGTATTTT
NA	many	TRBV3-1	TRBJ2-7	CASSQKSYEQYF	TGTGCCAGCAGCCAAAAGAGCTACGAGCAGTACTTC
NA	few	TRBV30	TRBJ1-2	CAWSRVRGCYGYTF	TGTGCCTGGAGTCGCGTCAGGGGCTGCTATGGCTACACCTTC
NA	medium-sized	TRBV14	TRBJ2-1	CASSQVGGSGRYNEQFF	TGTGCCAGCAGCCAAGTTGGTGGGAGCGGCCGCTACAATGAGCAGTTCTTC
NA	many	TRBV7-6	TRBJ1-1	CASSLSVIVTEAFF	TGTGCCAGCAGCTTAAGTGTGATAGTCACTGAAGCTTTCTTT
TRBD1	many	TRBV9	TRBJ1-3	CASSAGQGGNTIYF	TGTGCCAGCAGCGCGGGACAGGGTGGAAACACCATATATTTT
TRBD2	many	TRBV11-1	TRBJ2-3	CASSFLQAGVKDTQYF	TGTGCCAGCAGCTTTCTCCAGGCGGGAGTAAAAGATACGCAGTATTTT
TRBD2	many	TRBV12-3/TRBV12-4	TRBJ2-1	CASSLGGGAVNEQFF	TGTGCCAGCAGTTTAGGCGGGGGGGCCGTAAATGAGCAGTTCTTC
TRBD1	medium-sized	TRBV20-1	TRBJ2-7	CSALATGADEQYF	TGCAGTGCCCTTGCGACAGGGGCAGATGAGCAGTACTTC
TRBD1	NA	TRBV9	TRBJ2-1	CASSIGGDSNEQFF	TGTGCCAGCAGCATAGGTGGGGACAGCAATGAGCAGTTCTTC
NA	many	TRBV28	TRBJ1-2	CASSIAGKRAGYTF	TGTGCCAGCAGTATCGCAGGGAAGAGGGCTGGCTACACCTTC
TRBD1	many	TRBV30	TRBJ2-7	CAWKEGQGFSYEQYF	TGTGCCTGGAAGGAGGGACAGGGTTTCTCCTACGAGCAGTACTTC
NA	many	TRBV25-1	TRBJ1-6	CASSADGSNSPLHF	TGTGCCAGCAGTGCGGACGGTTCTAATTCACCCCTCCACTTT
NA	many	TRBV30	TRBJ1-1	CAWNAPPEAFF	TGTGCCTGGAACGCTCCCCCTGAAGCTTTCTTT
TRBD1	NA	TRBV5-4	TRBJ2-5	CASSRQGLEQETQYF	TGTGCCAGCAGCCGACAGGGGTTGGAACAAGAGACCCAGTACTTC
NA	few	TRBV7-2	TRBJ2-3	CASSVRTGTQYF	TGTGCCAGCAGCGTCCGGACTGGGACGCAGTATTTT
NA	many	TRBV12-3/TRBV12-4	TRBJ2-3	CASSYRDTDTQYF	TGTGCCAGCAGTTACAGAGACACAGATACGCAGTATTTT
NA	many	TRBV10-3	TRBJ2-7	CAIGTGYEQYF	TGTGCCATCGGCACGGGATACGAGCAGTACTTC
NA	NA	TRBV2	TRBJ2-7	CASSVRGSDYEQYF	TGTGCCAGCAGTGTTAGGGGTAGTGACTACGAGCAGTACTTC
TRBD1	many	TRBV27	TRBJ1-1	CASSSEQGQGVTEAFF	TGTGCCAGCAGTTCGGAACAGGGACAGGGAGTCACTGAAGCTTTCTTT
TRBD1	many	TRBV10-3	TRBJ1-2	CAISETGEGYGYTF	TGTGCCATCAGTGAGACAGGGGAAGGGTATGGCTACACCTTC